This entry lists 18 T cell receptor beta chains sequenced from one sample in a study of OX40 agonist ivuxolimab in advanced cancers. Clones were sequenced by immunoSEQ multiplex PCR, and TCRdb holds only the in-frame ones, with some missing. The sample records 70,000 to 95,000 clones, just over 90% being singletons. The material was CD4+ or CD8+ T cells sorted from blood, obtained in a trial of the OX40 agonist ivuxolimab. These receptors were taken from an adult with an advanced solid tumor such as melanoma, head and neck, liver or kidney cancer.

The V call is TRBV5-6, the J call TRBJ2-7, with 14 nucleotides matching TRBD2. Per the germline V gene, CDR1 is SGHDT and CDR2 is YYEEEE. The V and J ends lost 4 bases and 4 bases, in that order; junction bases with no gene match: 4. The CDR3 totals 15 residues. CDR3 sequence reads: CASSARTSGRYEQYF. The CDR3 DNA follows: TGTGCCAGCAGCGCCCGGACTAGCGGGAGGTACGAGCAGTACTTC.

The CDR3 here is CASSLMGDGAGELFF. The CDR3 nucleotides read TGTGCCAGCAGCTTAATGGGGGATGGAGCCGGGGAGCTGTTTTTT. The chain carries TRBV11-2 and TRBJ2-2, with D perhaps being TRBD1 or TRBD2 (5 bases each). Germline V gene sequence: CDR1 SGHAT, CDR2 FQNNGV. This CDR3 comprises 15 residues. V shed 2 bases and J shed 6 bases, with 13 bases lying between them.

The DNA for the CDR3 is TGTGCCAGCAGCCCGAGGACAGTCTACAATGAGCAGTTCTTC. Residues: CASSPRTVYNEQFF. V is TRBV11-3 and J is TRBJ2-1, with D perhaps matching TRBD1 (6 bases). Per germline, CDR1 SGHNT and CDR2 YENEEA. Trimming shortened V by 5 bases and J by 3 bases, and 11 bases separated the two germline ends. The CDR3 totals 14 residues. Looking up the rest from reference TRBV11-3 and TRBJ2-1 gives the full variable domain: EAGVVQSPRYKIIEKKQPVAFWCNPISGHNTLYWYLQNLGQGPELLIRYENEEAVDDSQLPKDRFSAERLKGVDSTLKIQPAELGDSAVYLCASSPRTVYNEQFFGPGTRLTVL.

V is TRBV5-5 and J is TRBJ2-5; D not resolved. V was pared by 3 bases and J by 0 bases, with 9 bases between. Per germline, CDR1 SGHKS and CDR2 YYEKEE (reference sequence). The CDR3 runs to 14 residues. CDR3 protein: CASSWRDNQETQYF. As DNA, the CDR3 is TGTGCCAGCAGCTGGAGAGACAACCAAGAGACCCAGTACTTC. Looking up the rest from reference TRBV5-5 and TRBJ2-5 gives the full variable domain: DAGVTQSPTHLIKTRGQQVTLRCSPISGHKSVSWYQQVLGQGPQFIFQYYEKEERGRGNFPDRFSARQFPNYSSELNVNALLLGDSALYLCASSWRDNQETQYFGPGTRLLVL.

The chain carries TRBV12-5 and TRBJ1-4, with D unresolved. The CDR3 length is 14 residues. CDR1 is LGHNT, CDR2 FRNRAP, per germline. The V end lost 6 bases, the J end lost 2 bases, and 10 bases lay between the germline ends. This chain's CDR3 is CASGSGETNEKLFF. CDR3 nucleotide sequence: TGTGCTAGTGGCTCAGGAGAGACTAATGAAAAACTGTTTTTT.

V gene TRBV15 combines with J gene TRBJ2-1; the match to TRBD2 covers 10 bases. CDR3 size: 18 residues. After removal of 4 bases from V and 0 bases from J, the junction contained 9 bases not matched to a gene. The germline gives CDR1 LNHNV, CDR2 YYDKDF (reference sequence). The CDR3 bases are TGTGCCACCAGCAAGAGCCGGACTAGCGGTTCCTCCTACAATGAGCAGTTCTTC. Translating it yields CATSKSRTSGSSYNEQFF.

This chain uses TRBV6-1 with TRBJ1-1, with D unresolved. CDR3 length: 15 residues. The germline V gene has CDR1 MNHNS and CDR2 SASEGT. Trimming stripped 3 bases from V and 2 bases from J, with 13 bases between. Written as DNA, the CDR3 is TGTGCCAGCAGTGACCTTCCCAGGAGTAACACTGAAGCTTTCTTT. It yields the protein CASSDLPRSNTEAFF.

V and J are TRBV30 and TRBJ2-7; 8 bases are shared with TRBD1. Per germline, CDR1 GTSNPN and CDR2 SVGIG (reference sequence). The CDR3 has 15 amino acids. Losses at the gene ends were 1 base for V and 7 bases for J; bases not matched to a gene: 12. This CDR3 reads CAWSALTGVRGEQYF. In DNA form, the CDR3 reads TGTGCCTGGAGTGCTCTGACAGGGGTACGGGGGGAGCAGTACTTC.

The J gene is TRBJ2-1, the V gene TRBV30; D might be TRBD1 (6 bases). Germline values: CDR1 GTSNPN, CDR2 SVGIG (reference sequence). Trimming cost V 2 bases and J 10 bases, with 15 bases left between them. This CDR3 spans 13 amino acids. For the CDR3, the DNA is TGTGCCTGGAGTCACAGGGATAGGGGGGAGCAGTTCTTC. Protein product: CAWSHRDRGEQFF.

This clone was counted once. The chain couples TRBV7-3 to TRBJ2-3, with TRBD2 identical over 12 bases. With 5 bases clipped from V and 9 bases from J, the junction kept 3 bases outside the gene matches. This CDR3 has 13 amino acids. Germline CDR1 and CDR2: SGHTA and FQGTGA. The CDR3 spells CASSTTSGGTQYF. The CDR3 coding sequence is TGTGCCAGCAGCACCACTAGCGGGGGGACGCAGTATTTT. The whole variable domain, filled in from reference TRBV7-3 and TRBJ2-3, reads GAGVSQTPSNKVTEKGKYVELRCDPISGHTALYWYRQSLGQGPEFLIYFQGTGAADDSGLPNDRFFAVRPEGSVSTLKIQRTERGDSAVYLCASSTTSGGTQYFGPGTRLTVL.

The J gene is TRBJ2-5, the V gene TRBV18; 7 bases are shared with TRBD1. This CDR3 is built from 14 residues. Germline CDR1 reads KGHSH; CDR2 reads LQKENI. V lost 2 bases to trimming and J lost 3 bases; unmatched junction nucleotides: 3. In nucleotides, the CDR3 is TGTGCCAGCTCACCAACAGGGGTGGAAGAGACCCAGTACTTC. This encodes CASSPTGVEETQYF.

This clone was observed a few times. V and J are TRBV13 and TRBJ2-7; 8 bases are a match to TRBD1. Germline CDR1 is PRHDT and CDR2 is FYEKMQ (reference sequence). This CDR3 contains 14 residues. V shed 4 bases and J 1 base; nucleotides not matched to a gene: 3. DNA of the CDR3: TGTGCCAGCAGCTGGACAGGGATGTCCTACGAGCAGTACTTC. It codes for CASSWTGMSYEQYF.

The J gene is TRBJ1-1, the V gene TRBV30; tentatively, D is TRBD1 (6 bases). Germline values: CDR1 GTSNPN, CDR2 SVGIG (reference sequence). There are 14 residues in the CDR3. Trimming shortened V by 2 bases and J by 5 bases, and 15 bases separated the two germline ends. The CDR3 coding sequence is TGTGCCTGGAGTACCCAAGGGGGGTTGACTGAAGCTTTCTTT. This sequence encodes CAWSTQGGLTEAFF.

The rearrangement links TRBV2 to TRBJ1-4, with D perhaps matching TRBD1 (6 bases). Trimming took off 6 bases at V and 5 bases at J, with 13 bases between the two ends. This CDR3 has 14 amino acids. Germline loops: CDR1 SNHLY, CDR2 FYNNEI. The CDR3 region has the DNA TGTGCCAGCAGGTTACAGGGCCCGAATGAAAAACTGTTTTTT. The encoded protein is CASRLQGPNEKLFF.

The CDR3 DNA sequence: TGTGCCAGCCAAGCGCAGGTCTATGAGGAGACCCAGTACTTC. As protein: CASQAQVYEETQYF. This sequence joins TRBV6-1 and TRBJ2-5; no firm D call. Deletions cut 8 bases from V and 5 bases from J, with 18 bases between. This CDR3 region has 14 residues. Germline CDR1 MNHNS, CDR2 SASEGT.

This clone was seen only once. This chain uses TRBV11-2 with TRBJ2-1; possible D gene TRBD2, 6 bases. Trimming left V 1 base short and J 0 bases short, with 16 bases between. The CDR3 loop spans 18 amino acids. CDR1 is SGHAT, CDR2 FQNNGV, per germline. The CDR3: CASSLVVGGTFSYNEQFF. For the CDR3, the DNA is TGTGCCAGCAGCTTAGTAGTCGGGGGTACCTTCTCCTACAATGAGCAGTTCTTC.

The count of this clone is one. The chain combines TRBV18 with TRBJ2-7; 7 bases fit TRBD1. V lost 2 bases, J lost 6 bases, and 7 bases stayed unmatched. The CDR3 has 14 residues. Per the germline V gene, CDR1 is KGHSH and CDR2 is LQKENI. The CDR3 DNA is TGTGCCAGCTCACCAGGGCAGGGGGAAGGCGAGCAGTACTTC. Its protein product is CASSPGQGEGEQYF.

This rearrangement joins TRBV9 to TRBJ2-7; the match to TRBD2 covers 14 bases. With V trimmed by 4 bases and J by 2 bases, 2 bases remained unmatched. The germline V gene has CDR1 SGDLS and CDR2 YYNGEE. The CDR3 runs 15 residues. The CDR3 here is CASSRGLAGAYEQYF. CDR3 bases: TGTGCCAGCAGCAGGGGACTAGCGGGAGCCTACGAGCAGTACTTC.